This note documents a single T cell receptor (beta chain) sequence. Its antigen is unknown. TCRdb's copy holds only in-frame clones and misses some; the assay was immunoSEQ multiplex PCR. The sample has about 130,000 clones, roughly 89% seen once; the top ten hold around 9%. The sample belongs to a study of cytomegalovirus exposure and HLA in healthy donors. Study-wide points: In vitro confirmation showed three CMV-associated chains to be CMV antigen specific.

This CDR3 has 12 amino acids. V was cut by 6 bases and J by 5 bases, with 11 bases left in between. The V gene's germline CDR1 is ENHRY and CDR2 SYGVKD. This receptor was identified in a woman aged 18 to 35 in good health and CMV-seropositive. Sequences were obtained from PBMCs. The chain is built from TRBV10-3 and TRBJ2-7; perhaps TRBD1 as D (6 bases). CDR3 residues: CAIRGDKDEQYF. The CDR3 bases are TGTGCCATCAGAGGGGACAAAGACGAGCAGTACTTC.